This TCR beta chain was sequenced in a study of T cell changes during pregnancy in multiple sclerosis. TCRdb's table, derived via immunoSEQ multiplex PCR, lists solely in-frame clones and lacks some. The table has under 85,000 clones, 90% seen once; the top ten hold around 1.6%. V lost 4 bases, J lost 0 bases, and 13 bases lay in between. CDR3 length: 15 residues. The germline gives CDR1 GTSNPN, CDR2 SVGIG (reference sequence). V gene TRBV30 combines with J gene TRBJ1-5; tentatively, D is TRBD1 (6 bases). The receptor comes from a female donor with multiple sclerosis, enrolled in a pregnancy study. This specimen was peripheral blood, taken in the third trimester of pregnancy. The CDR3 DNA sequence: TGTGCCTGGACCACGGGGGGGCATAGCAATCAGCCCCAGCATTTT. This encodes CAWTTGGHSNQPQHF. The variable domain in full, with the rest retrieved from reference TRBV30 and TRBJ1-5, is SQTIHQWPATLVQPVGSPLSLECTVEGTSNPNLYWYRQAAGRGLQLLFYSVGIGQISSEVPQNLSASRPQDRQFILSSKKLLLSDSGFYLCAWTTGGHSNQPQHFGDGTRLSIL.